The 8 T cell receptor beta chains reported below all come from one sample, sequenced in a study of T cell responses to AZD1222 COVID-19 vaccine (dated by TCRdb to about 2021). Library preparation employed the immunoSEQ multiplex PCR assay. Entries here come from immuneACCESS through TCRdb and include only in-frame sequences with V and J called. Some clones fail to appear in such tables; in the studies checked, an unresolved V gene covers under half of the shortfall, and the cause of the remainder is unknown. The sample data list 45,000 to 55,000 clones, and about 88% of these were observed just once. The ten largest clones add up to 9.5% to 13% of the sample. The time point label, read with the paper, signifies: baseline before first vaccination. Sequenced here: peripheral blood, sampled on day 0 of AZD1222 vaccination. These receptors all come from an adult in good health.

The chain employs TRBV5-4 and TRBJ2-7, with a tentative D call TRBD2 (5 bases). Between the trimmed V and J ends, which lost 6 bases and 3 bases, there was a span of 19 bases. Germline-derived CDR1 and CDR2 are SGHNT and YYREEE (reference sequence). The CDR3 is 15 residues long. The CDR3 region is CASTKGEALYYEQYF. The DNA for the CDR3 is TGTGCCAGCACCAAGGGAGAAGCCCTGTACTACGAGCAGTACTTC.

The genes are TRBV28 and TRBJ1-5; D call uncertain. Germline CDR1 and CDR2: MDHEN and SYDVKM. V gave up 5 bases and J gave up 4 bases, with 6 bases separating them. The CDR3 contains 12 residues. This chain's CDR3 is CASSHQNQPQHF. CDR3 DNA sequence: TGTGCCAGCAGTCATCAAAATCAGCCCCAGCATTTT. The full variable domain, rest sourced from reference TRBV28 and TRBJ1-5, is DVKVTQSSRYLVKRTGEKVFLECVQDMDHENMFWYRQDPGLGLRLIYFSYDVKMKEKGDIPEGYSVSREKKERFSLILESASTNQTSMYLCASSHQNQPQHFGDGTRLSIL.

This clone was found a few times. V usage is TRBV4-3 and J usage is TRBJ1-2; a possible D gene is TRBD1 (6 bases). Germline V gene sequence: CDR1 LGHNA, CDR2 YSLEER. The V and J ends lost 0 bases and 7 bases respectively, with 15 bases between them. CDR3 length equals 15 residues. The CDR3 bases are TGCGCCAGCAGCCAAGATTTAATCGGGGGCGGTGGCTACACCTTC. This translates into CASSQDLIGGGGYTF.

This clone came up once. The gene calls are TRBV5-1 and TRBJ2-2; D is ambiguous. This CDR3 is 14 amino acids long. V lost 4 bases and J lost 2, with 9 bases in between. Per the germline V gene, CDR1 is SGHRS and CDR2 is YFSETQ. CDR3 DNA sequence: TGCGCCAGCAGCCCGTTGCTTAACACCGGGGAGCTGTTTTTT. The encoded protein is CASSPLLNTGELFF.

The chain carries TRBV24-1 and TRBJ2-3, with TRBD2 identical over 7 bases. The CDR3 has 13 residues. The V segment lost 7 bases and the J segment 8 bases; nucleotides outside the gene matches: 8. Per germline, CDR1 KGHDR and CDR2 SFDVKD. In DNA form, the CDR3 reads TGTGCCACCAGGGGGCCCACGGGGGGTACGCAGTATTTT. It specifies CATRGPTGGTQYF.

This sequence joins TRBV6-5 and TRBJ1-1, with D possibly being TRBD1 (6 bases). Germline CDR1 is MNHEY and CDR2 is SVGAGI. The CDR3 runs to 12 residues. V was pared by 7 bases and J by 5 bases, with 11 bases between. The CDR3, as DNA: TGTGCCAGCAATTCGGGGGCGACTGAAGCTTTCTTT. As protein: CASNSGATEAFF.

This CDR3 is CAISGGVGLVNSPLHF. CDR3 DNA: TGTGCCATCAGTGGGGGGGTAGGACTTGTTAATTCACCCCTCCACTTT. The rearrangement joins TRBV10-3 to TRBJ1-6; D is possibly TRBD1 (5 bases). Deletions cut 4 bases from V and 6 bases from J, with 16 bases between. There are 16 residues in the CDR3. Germline V gives CDR1 ENHRY, CDR2 SYGVKD.

The chain carries TRBV7-9 and TRBJ2-7, with a weak D call TRBD2 (5 bases). CDR3 size: 17 residues. The germline V and J ends were trimmed by 0 bases and 3 bases, with 18 bases remaining between them. Germline CDR1 and CDR2: SEHNR and FQNEAQ (reference sequence). The CDR3 DNA reads as TGTGCCAGCAGCTTAGCGGGAGACGGTGAAGGGTACTACGAGCAGTACTTC. The encoded protein is CASSLAGDGEGYYEQYF. Full variable domain (outside the CDR3, taken from reference TRBV7-9 and TRBJ2-7): DTGVSQNPRHKITKRGQNVTFRCDPISEHNRLYWYRQTLGQGPEFLTYFQNEAQLEKSRLLSDRFSAERPKGSFSTLEIQRTEQGDSAMYLCASSLAGDGEGYYEQYFGPGTRLTVT.